The entry that follows covers one T cell receptor beta chain sequence. Sequencing was performed with immunoSEQ multiplex PCR; in TCRdb, only in-frame clones are kept and a portion is missing. The sample contains 150,000 to 200,000 clones, roughly nine tenths of which appear only once. CDR1 is LNHNV and CDR2 is YYDKDF in the germline V gene (reference sequence). Trimming took 3 bases from V and 4 from J; bases not matched to a gene: 6. The CDR3 is 15 amino acids. The data derive from a study of blood T cell repertoires in COVID-19. Study as a whole: Sites across the United States, Italy and Spain contributed samples from acute and convalescent COVID-19.

The sequenced sample consisted of peripheral blood. The chain couples TRBV15 to TRBJ1-3; 7 nucleotides match TRBD1. This receptor was identified in a man in his fifties or sixties with active or convalescent COVID-19. The CDR3 DNA reads as TGTGCCACCAGCAGCCAGACAGGGAGCGGAAACACCATATATTTT. Protein sequence: CATSSQTGSGNTIYF.